This entry lists 18 T cell receptor beta chains sequenced from one sample in a study of blood T cell repertoires in COVID-19. Only in-frame clones appear in the TCRdb table, and some are missing; sequencing was by immunoSEQ multiplex PCR. The sample contains roughly 130,000 clones, approximately 87% of which appear only once. The sequencing input was peripheral blood. These receptors originate from a woman in her fifties or sixties with acute or convalescent COVID-19.

The chain joins TRBV6-5 to TRBJ2-7, with TRBD1 matching over 7 bases. The V gene end was trimmed by 8 bases and the J gene end by 3 bases; junction bases not matched to a gene: 7. The CDR3 loop spans 13 amino acids. Germline lookup yields CDR1 MNHEY and CDR2 SVGAGI. Written as DNA, the CDR3 is TGTGCCAGCGGACAGGCTATAAACTACGAGCAGTACGTC. This sequence encodes CASGQAINYEQYV.

J is TRBJ1-3 and V is TRBV5-1, with D possibly being TRBD1 (6 bases). The CDR3 is 15 residues long. Germline V gives CDR1 SGHRS, CDR2 YFSETQ. V gave up 0 bases and J gave up 0 bases, with 7 bases separating them. The CDR3 bases are TGCGCCAGCAGCTTGGGACAGGTCTCTGGAAACACCATATATTTT. This codes for CASSLGQVSGNTIYF. Full variable domain (remainder filled in from reference TRBV5-1 and TRBJ1-3): KAGVTQTPRYLIKTRGQQVTLSCSPISGHRSVSWYQQTPGQGLQFLFEYFSETQRNKGNFPGRFSGRQFSNSRSEMNVSTLELGDSALYLCASSLGQVSGNTIYFGEGSWLTVV.

The chain uses TRBV28 and TRBJ1-2; D not certain. The V gene lost 7 bases and the J gene lost 5 bases, with 8 bases spanning the gap. Germline V gene data show CDR1 as MDHEN and CDR2 as SYDVKM. The CDR3 length is 11 residues. The CDR3 spells CASTLGYGYTF. CDR3 DNA: TGTGCCAGCACCCTAGGATATGGCTACACCTTC.

The chain joins TRBV5-4 to TRBJ1-3; D perhaps matches TRBD1 (5 bases). V was trimmed by 4 bases and J by 7 bases, leaving 12 bases between them. This CDR3 spans 13 amino acids. Germline assignment: CDR1 SGHNT and CDR2 YYREEE (reference sequence). The CDR3 DNA reads TGTGCCAGCAGCCTCCTTGGGGGGAACACCATATATTTT. Its translation is CASSLLGGNTIYF.

This clone was counted between two and nine times. This rearrangement joins TRBV5-8 to TRBJ2-1, with 11 bases identical to TRBD1. The CDR3 runs to 17 residues. The V segment lost 4 bases and the J segment 5 bases; nucleotides outside the gene matches: 11. Germline V gives CDR1 SGHTS, CDR2 YDEGEE. Here the CDR3 DNA reads TGTGCCAGCAGCCCGGGACAGGGGGTAGTGTTTGACAATGAGCAGTTCTTC. Translating it yields CASSPGQGVVFDNEQFF.

This clone was detected only once. The chain combines TRBV6-1 with TRBJ1-1; D is possibly TRBD1 (5 bases). The CDR3 spans 12 residues. V lost 2 bases and J lost 10, with 11 bases in between. CDR1 is MNHNS, CDR2 SASEGT, per germline. The CDR3 spells CASSEQGLAAFF. The CDR3 nucleotides read TGTGCCAGCAGTGAACAGGGTTTAGCAGCTTTCTTT.

On this clone: Distinct nucleotide sequences in the sample also encode this CDR3. V is TRBV29-1 and J is TRBJ1-1, with TRBD1 matching 8 bases. The V gene end was trimmed by 7 bases and the J gene end by 1 base; junction bases not matched to a gene: 5. The CDR3 sequence is 13 residues long. The V gene's germline CDR1 is SQVTM and CDR2 ANQGSEA. The CDR3 DNA reads as TGCAGCGCTGGACAGGGAAGGAACACTGAAGCTTTCTTT. It encodes CSAGQGRNTEAFF.

The chain uses TRBV5-1 and TRBJ1-2; D gene unclear. The V end lost 0 bases, the J end lost 5 bases, and 11 bases lay between the germline ends. This CDR3 is built from 14 residues. Germline loops: CDR1 SGHRS, CDR2 YFSETQ. CDR3 sequence: CASSLDGKGYGYTF. The CDR3 DNA follows: TGCGCCAGCAGCTTGGACGGGAAAGGGTATGGCTACACCTTC.

The chain is built from TRBV4-1 and TRBJ1-5; 11 nucleotides line up with TRBD1. CDR3 length: 18 residues. The germline gives CDR1 MGHRA, CDR2 YSYEKL. J lost 4 bases, V lost 3 bases, and 11 bases had no gene match. CDR3 residues: CASSHQLGQGARNQPQHF. Here the CDR3 DNA reads TGCGCCAGCAGCCACCAACTCGGACAGGGGGCGAGGAATCAGCCCCAGCATTTT.

This clone was seen only once. The chain links TRBV11-2 to TRBJ2-2, with D possibly TRBD1 on 6 matching bases. CDR1 is SGHAT, CDR2 FQNNGV, per germline. The CDR3 loop spans 18 amino acids. With 1 base removed from V and 3 bases from J, the gap between germline ends came to 18 bases. The CDR3: CASSLVPPQGFYTGELFF. Written as DNA, the CDR3 is TGTGCCAGCAGCTTAGTCCCCCCACAGGGATTTTACACCGGGGAGCTGTTTTTT. The full variable domain, rest sourced from reference TRBV11-2 and TRBJ2-2, is EAGVAQSPRYKIIEKRQSVAFWCNPISGHATLYWYQQILGQGPKLLIQFQNNGVVDDSQLPKDRFSAERLKGVDSTLKIQPAKLEDSAVYLCASSLVPPQGFYTGELFFGEGSRLTVL.

The V and J genes are TRBV18 and TRBJ2-1, with TRBD1 as a possible D gene (6 bases). Trimming stripped 0 bases from V and 8 bases from J, with 11 bases between. The length of the CDR3 is 14 residues. Germline-derived CDR1 and CDR2 are KGHSH and LQKENI. CDR3 residues: CASSPPSRQDEQFF. In nucleotides, the CDR3 is TGTGCCAGCTCACCACCCTCGCGACAGGATGAGCAGTTCTTC.

The chain carries TRBV11-2 and TRBJ2-3; no reliable D call. CDR1 is SGHAT and CDR2 is FQNNGV in the germline V gene. The germline V and J ends were trimmed by 0 bases and 9 bases, with 10 bases remaining between them. This CDR3 is built from 13 residues. The CDR3 here is CASSLDPPSTQYF. CDR3 sequence (DNA): TGTGCCAGCAGCTTAGATCCCCCCTCGACGCAGTATTTT.

The CDR3 sequence: CASSLYSQGTSGRRTGELFF. For the CDR3, the DNA is TGTGCCAGCAGTTTATATAGTCAGGGGACTAGCGGGAGGAGGACCGGGGAGCTGTTTTTT. The chain combines TRBV28 with TRBJ2-2; 15 bases fit TRBD2. The CDR3 has 20 amino acids. The V gene end was trimmed by 1 base and the J gene end by 5 bases; junction bases not matched to a gene: 11. Germline lookup yields CDR1 MDHEN and CDR2 SYDVKM.

V and J are TRBV10-1 and TRBJ2-7; TRBD2 matches 8 bases. Germline CDR1 WNHNN, CDR2 SYGVQD (reference sequence). The CDR3 loop spans 12 amino acids. Germline trimming cut 4 bases from V and 6 bases from J; bases unmatched to any gene: 2. As DNA, the CDR3 is TGCGCCAGCAGTGTGGCGGGGGGCGAGCAGTACTTC. Amino acids: CASSVAGGEQYF.

This sequence joins TRBV5-5 and TRBJ1-3; 8 positions match TRBD1. The V gene end was trimmed by 4 bases and the J gene end by 4 bases; junction bases not matched to a gene: 10. The CDR3 covers 16 residues. CDR1 SGHKS and CDR2 YYEKEE come from the germline V gene (reference sequence). CDR3 in DNA: TGTGCCAGCAGCCTGGAGCAGGGGGCGCAGGGAAACACCATATATTTT. Translated, it gives CASSLEQGAQGNTIYF.

The genes are TRBV30 and TRBJ2-7; 9 bases are a match to TRBD1. The germline CDR1 and CDR2 sequences are GTSNPN and SVGIG (reference sequence). The CDR3 length is 14 residues. V lost 5 bases to trimming and J lost 2 bases; unmatched junction nucleotides: 7. The CDR3 region has the DNA TGTGCCTGGGCCTACCGGGACAGGGCCTACGAGCAGTACTTC. Its protein product is CAWAYRDRAYEQYF.

CDR3 protein: CASSWSGANTGELFF. Here the CDR3 DNA reads TGTGCCAGCAGCTGGAGCGGGGCTAACACCGGGGAGCTGTTTTTT. The chain has TRBV7-8 and TRBJ2-2; 7 bases align to TRBD2. J was trimmed by 2 bases and V by 4 bases; bases with no gene match: 4. Per germline, CDR1 SGHVS and CDR2 FQNEAQ. The CDR3 sequence is 15 residues long.

The table lists this clone with a count of one. The V gene is TRBV7-9, the J gene TRBJ2-5, with D tentatively TRBD2 (6 bases). V dropped 0 bases and J dropped 5 bases, with 13 bases sitting between them. CDR3 length equals 15 residues. Germline V gives CDR1 SEHNR, CDR2 FQNEAQ (reference sequence). The CDR3 DNA sequence: TGTGCCAGCAGCTTAGCGCAGGGCGGGGTGGAGACCCAGTACTTC. Translation gives CASSLAQGGVETQYF.